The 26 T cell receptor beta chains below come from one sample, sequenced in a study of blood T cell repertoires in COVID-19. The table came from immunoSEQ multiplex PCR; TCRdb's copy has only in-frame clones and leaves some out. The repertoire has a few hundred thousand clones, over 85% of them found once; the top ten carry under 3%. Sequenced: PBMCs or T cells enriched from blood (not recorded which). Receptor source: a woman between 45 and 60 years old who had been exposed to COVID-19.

DNA for the CDR3: TGCGCCAGCAGCCAAGATCCGGGTTTTTTCCTTTCACCCCTCCACTTT. Protein: CASSQDPGFFLSPLHF. The V call is TRBV4-1, the J call TRBJ1-6; D unclear. The CDR3 runs to 16 residues. The V gene's germline CDR1 is MGHRA and CDR2 YSYEKL. V dropped 0 bases and J dropped 9 bases, with 15 bases sitting between them.

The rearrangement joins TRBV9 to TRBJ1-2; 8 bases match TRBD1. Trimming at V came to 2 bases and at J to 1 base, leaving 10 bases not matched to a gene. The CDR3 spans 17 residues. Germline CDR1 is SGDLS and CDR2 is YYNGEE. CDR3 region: CASSVERGTGVNYGYTF. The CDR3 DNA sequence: TGTGCCAGCAGCGTTGAGAGAGGGACAGGAGTTAACTATGGCTACACCTTC. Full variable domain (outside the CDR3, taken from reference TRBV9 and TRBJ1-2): DSGVTQTPKHLITATGQRVTLRCSPRSGDLSVYWYQQSLDQGLQFLIQYYNGEERAKGNILERFSAQQFPDLHSELNLSSLELGDSALYFCASSVERGTGVNYGYTFGSGTRLTVV.

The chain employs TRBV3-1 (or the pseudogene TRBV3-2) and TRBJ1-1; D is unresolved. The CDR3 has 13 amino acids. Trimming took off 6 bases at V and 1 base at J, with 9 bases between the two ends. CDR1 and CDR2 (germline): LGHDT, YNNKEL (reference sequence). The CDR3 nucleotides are TGTGCCAGCAGATTAACAGAGAACACTGAAGCTTTCTTT. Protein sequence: CASRLTENTEAFF.

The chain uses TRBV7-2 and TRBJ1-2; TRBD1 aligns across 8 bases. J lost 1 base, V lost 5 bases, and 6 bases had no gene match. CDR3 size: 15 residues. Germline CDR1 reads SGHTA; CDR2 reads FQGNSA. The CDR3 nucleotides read TGTGCCAGCAGCCCACGCAGGGGGCTTAACTATGGCTACACCTTC. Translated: CASSPRRGLNYGYTF.

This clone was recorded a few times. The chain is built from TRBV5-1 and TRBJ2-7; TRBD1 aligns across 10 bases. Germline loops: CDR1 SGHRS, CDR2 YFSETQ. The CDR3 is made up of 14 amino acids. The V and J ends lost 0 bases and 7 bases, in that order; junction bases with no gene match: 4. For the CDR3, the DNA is TGCGCCAGCAGCTTGGGACAGGGGGCGTCTGAGCAGTACTTC. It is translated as CASSLGQGASEQYF.

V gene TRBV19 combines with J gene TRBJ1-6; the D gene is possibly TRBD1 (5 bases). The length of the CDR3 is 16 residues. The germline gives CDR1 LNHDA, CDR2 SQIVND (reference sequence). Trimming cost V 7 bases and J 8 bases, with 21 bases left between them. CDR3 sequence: CASTMDTGTMDSPLHF. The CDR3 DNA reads TGTGCCAGTACTATGGACACAGGAACAATGGATTCACCCCTCCACTTT.

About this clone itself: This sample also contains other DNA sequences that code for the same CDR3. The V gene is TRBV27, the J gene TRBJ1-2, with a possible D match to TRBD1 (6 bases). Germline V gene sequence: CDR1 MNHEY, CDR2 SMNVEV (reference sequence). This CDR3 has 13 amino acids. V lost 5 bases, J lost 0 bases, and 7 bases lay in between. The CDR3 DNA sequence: TGTGCCAGCAGTAGGGACACTAACTATGGCTACACCTTC. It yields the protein CASSRDTNYGYTF.

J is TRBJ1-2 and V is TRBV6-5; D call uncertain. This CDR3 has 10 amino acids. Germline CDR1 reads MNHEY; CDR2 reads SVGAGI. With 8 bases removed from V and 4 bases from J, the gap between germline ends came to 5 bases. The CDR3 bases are TGTGCCAGCCAGGCCTATGGCTACACCTTC. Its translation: CASQAYGYTF.

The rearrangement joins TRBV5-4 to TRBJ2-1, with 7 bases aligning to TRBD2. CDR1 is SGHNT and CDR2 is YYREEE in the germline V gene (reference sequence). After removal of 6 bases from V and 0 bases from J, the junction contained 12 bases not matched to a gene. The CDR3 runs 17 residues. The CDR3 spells CASTPGTRGSSYNEQFF. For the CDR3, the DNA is TGTGCCAGCACCCCGGGGACCCGCGGGAGCTCCTACAATGAGCAGTTCTTC.

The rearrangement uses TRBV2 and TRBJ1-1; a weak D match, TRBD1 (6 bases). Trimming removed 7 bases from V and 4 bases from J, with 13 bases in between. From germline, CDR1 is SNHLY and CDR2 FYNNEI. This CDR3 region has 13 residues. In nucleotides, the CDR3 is TGTGCCAGCATCACAGGGCTGGTCACTGAAGCTTTCTTT. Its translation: CASITGLVTEAFF.

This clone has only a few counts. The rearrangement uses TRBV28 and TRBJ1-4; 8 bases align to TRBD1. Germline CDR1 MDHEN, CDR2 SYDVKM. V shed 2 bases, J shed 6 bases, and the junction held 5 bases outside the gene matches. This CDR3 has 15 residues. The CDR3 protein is CASSLPGGRDEKLFF. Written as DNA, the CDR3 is TGTGCCAGCAGTTTACCAGGGGGCAGGGATGAAAAACTGTTTTTT.

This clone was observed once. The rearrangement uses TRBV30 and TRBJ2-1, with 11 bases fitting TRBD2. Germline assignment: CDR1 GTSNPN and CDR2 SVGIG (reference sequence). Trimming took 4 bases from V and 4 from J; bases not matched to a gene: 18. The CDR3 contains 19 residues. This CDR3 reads CAWNLRTSGFSQRYNEQFF. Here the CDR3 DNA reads TGTGCCTGGAATCTCAGGACTAGCGGGTTCTCACAAAGATACAATGAGCAGTTCTTC.

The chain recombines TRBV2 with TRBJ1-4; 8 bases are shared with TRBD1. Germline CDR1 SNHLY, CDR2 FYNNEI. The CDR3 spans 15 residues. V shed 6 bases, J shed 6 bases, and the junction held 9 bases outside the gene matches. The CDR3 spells CASRDPGQGYEKLFF. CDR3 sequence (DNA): TGTGCCAGCAGGGACCCCGGACAGGGATATGAAAAACTGTTTTTT.

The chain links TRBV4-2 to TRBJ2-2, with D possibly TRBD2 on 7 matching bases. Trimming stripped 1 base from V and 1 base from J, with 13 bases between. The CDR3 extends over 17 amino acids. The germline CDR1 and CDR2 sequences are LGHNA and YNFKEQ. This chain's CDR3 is CASSQGPRGGNTGELFF. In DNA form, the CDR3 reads TGTGCCAGCAGCCAAGGCCCTAGGGGGGGGAACACCGGGGAGCTGTTTTTT.

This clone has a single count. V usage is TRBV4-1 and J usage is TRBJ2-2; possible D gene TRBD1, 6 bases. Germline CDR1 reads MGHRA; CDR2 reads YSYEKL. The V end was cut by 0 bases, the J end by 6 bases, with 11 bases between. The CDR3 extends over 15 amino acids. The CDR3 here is CASSQDTGLAGELFF. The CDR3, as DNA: TGCGCCAGCAGCCAAGATACAGGGCTTGCCGGGGAGCTGTTTTTT.

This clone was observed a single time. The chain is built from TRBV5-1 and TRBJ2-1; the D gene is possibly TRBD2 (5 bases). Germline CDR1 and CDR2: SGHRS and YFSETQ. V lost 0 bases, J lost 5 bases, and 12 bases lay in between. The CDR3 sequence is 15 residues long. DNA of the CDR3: TGCGCCAGCAGCTTGGGTACGGGAACAGACAATGAGCAGTTCTTC. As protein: CASSLGTGTDNEQFF.

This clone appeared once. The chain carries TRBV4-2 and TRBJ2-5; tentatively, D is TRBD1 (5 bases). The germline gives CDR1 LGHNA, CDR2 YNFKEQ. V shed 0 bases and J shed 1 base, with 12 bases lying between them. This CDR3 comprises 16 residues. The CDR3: CASSQDGAVTQETQYF. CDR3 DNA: TGTGCCAGCAGCCAAGATGGGGCGGTAACCCAAGAGACCCAGTACTTC.

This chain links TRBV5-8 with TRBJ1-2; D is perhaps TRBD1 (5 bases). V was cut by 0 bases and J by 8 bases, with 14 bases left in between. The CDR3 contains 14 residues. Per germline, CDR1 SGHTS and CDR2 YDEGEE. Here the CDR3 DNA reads TGTGCCAGCAGCTTGGATTTAGGACACGTCGGCTACACCTTC. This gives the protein CASSLDLGHVGYTF.

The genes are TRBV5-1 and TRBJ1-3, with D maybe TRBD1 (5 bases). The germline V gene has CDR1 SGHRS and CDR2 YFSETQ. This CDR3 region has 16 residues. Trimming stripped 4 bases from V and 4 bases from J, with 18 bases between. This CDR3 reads CASSRNPQGDGNTIYF. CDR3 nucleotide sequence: TGCGCCAGCAGCCGAAATCCCCAGGGTGACGGAAACACCATATATTTT.

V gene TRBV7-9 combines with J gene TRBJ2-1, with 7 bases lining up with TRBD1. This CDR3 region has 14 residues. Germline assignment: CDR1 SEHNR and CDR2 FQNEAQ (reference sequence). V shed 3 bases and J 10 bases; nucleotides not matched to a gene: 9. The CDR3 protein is CASSLGRGIVEQFF. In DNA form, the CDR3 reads TGTGCCAGCAGCTTGGGCAGGGGGATCGTGGAGCAGTTCTTC. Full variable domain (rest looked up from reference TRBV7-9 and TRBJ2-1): DTGVSQNPRHKITKRGQNVTFRCDPISEHNRLYWYRQTLGQGPEFLTYFQNEAQLEKSRLLSDRFSAERPKGSFSTLEIQRTEQGDSAMYLCASSLGRGIVEQFFGPGTRLTVL.

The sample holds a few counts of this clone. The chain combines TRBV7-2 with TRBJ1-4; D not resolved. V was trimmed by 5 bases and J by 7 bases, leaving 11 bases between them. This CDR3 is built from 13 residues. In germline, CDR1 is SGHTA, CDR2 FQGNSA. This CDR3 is CASSQSRIEKLFF. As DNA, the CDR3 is TGTGCCAGCAGCCAATCTAGGATTGAAAAACTGTTTTTT.

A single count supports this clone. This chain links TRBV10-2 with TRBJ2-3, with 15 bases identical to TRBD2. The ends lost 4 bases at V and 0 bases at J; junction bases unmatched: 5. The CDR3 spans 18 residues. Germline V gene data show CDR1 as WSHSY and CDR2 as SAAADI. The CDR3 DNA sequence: TGCGCCAGCAGTGCCGGGACTAGCGGGGGGCTGAGCACAGATACGCAGTATTTT. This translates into CASSAGTSGGLSTDTQYF.

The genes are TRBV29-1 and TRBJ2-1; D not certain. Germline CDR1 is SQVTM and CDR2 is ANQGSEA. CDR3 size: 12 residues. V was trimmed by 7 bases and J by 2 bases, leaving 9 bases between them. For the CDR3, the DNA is TGCAGCGCCTCCTGGCCCTACAATGAGCAGTTCTTC. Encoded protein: CSASWPYNEQFF.

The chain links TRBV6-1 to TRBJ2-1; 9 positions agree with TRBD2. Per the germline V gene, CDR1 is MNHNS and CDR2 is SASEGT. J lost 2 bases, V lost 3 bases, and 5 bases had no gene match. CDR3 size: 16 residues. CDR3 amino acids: CASSDKLAGPYNEQFF. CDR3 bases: TGTGCCAGCAGTGACAAACTAGCGGGTCCCTACAATGAGCAGTTCTTC.

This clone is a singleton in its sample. CDR3 in DNA: TGTGCCAGCAGTTTATCTGGGCGCGAGACCCAGTACTTC. It encodes CASSLSGRETQYF. This chain uses TRBV27 with TRBJ2-5, with D uncertain. Germline loops: CDR1 MNHEY, CDR2 SMNVEV (reference sequence). This CDR3 is built from 13 residues. The V end was cut by 0 bases, the J end by 5 bases, with 7 bases between.

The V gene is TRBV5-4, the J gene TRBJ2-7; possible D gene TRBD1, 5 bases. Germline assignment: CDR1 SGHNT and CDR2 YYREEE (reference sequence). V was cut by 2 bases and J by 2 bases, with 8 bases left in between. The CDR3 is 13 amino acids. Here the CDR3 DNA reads TGTGCCAGCAGCTTCGCAGGGACCTACGAGCAGTACTTC. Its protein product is CASSFAGTYEQYF.